These T cell receptor beta chains were read from a single sample in a study of T cells in Graves' hyperthyroidism and ophthalmopathy. TCRdb itself ran the multiplex PCR reads through MiXCR, one entry per CDR3 protein. This sample yields roughly 250,000 distinct CDR3 sequences, of which about 20% are seen a single time; around two thirds belongs to the top ten. The specimen was blood. These receptor sequences come from a man aged 30 to 45 with Graves' ophthalmopathy. The CDR3 runs from the conserved cysteine through the conserved F or W. D genes are given only for firm matches. Rows may omit the clone size; those that give it use once, few, many or a size class.

cdr3_aa cdr3_nt d_call v_call cdr3_length j_call clone_size
CASSIGLADNTDTQYF TGTGCCAGCAGCATTGGACTAGCGGACAACACAGATACGCAGTATTTT TRBD2 TRBV7-6 16 TRBJ2-3 .
CASSGAGGGNTEAFF TGTGCCAGCAGTGGGGCCGGCGGGGGGAACACTGAAGCTTTCTTT . TRBV12-3/TRBV12-4 15 TRBJ1-1 many
CASSLRTGSTDTQYF TGTGCCAGCAGTCTCCGGACAGGGTCCACAGATACGCAGTATTTT TRBD1 TRBV28 15 TRBJ2-3 many
CASSPGQNTEAFF TGTGCCAGCTCACCAGGACAGAACACTGAAGCTTTCTTT . TRBV18 13 TRBJ1-1 many
CASSLWSSGNTIYF TGTGCCAGCAGTTTGTGGAGCTCTGGAAACACCATATATTTT . TRBV12-3/TRBV12-4 14 TRBJ1-3 .
CASSILKTNEKLFF TGTGCCAGCAGTATCCTTAAAACTAATGAAAAACTGTTTTTT . TRBV6-1 14 TRBJ1-4 few
CASNRDRGYGYTF TGTGCCAGCAACCGAGACAGGGGCTATGGCTACACCTTC TRBD1 TRBV28 13 TRBJ1-2 many
CALKQGAGTEAFF TGTGCCTTGAAACAGGGGGCGGGCACTGAAGCTTTCTTT TRBD1 TRBV30 13 TRBJ1-1 many
CSARETSGTDTQYF TGCAGTGCTAGAGAGACTAGCGGCACAGATACGCAGTATTTT TRBD2 TRBV20-1 14 TRBJ2-3 .
CASSLVAAYEQYF TGTGCCAGCAGCTTAGTGGCCGCCTACGAGCAGTACTTC . TRBV7-2 13 TRBJ2-7 .
CASSLARGGSNYEQYF TGTGCCAGCAGCTTAGCGCGGGGAGGGTCAAACTACGAGCAGTACTTC TRBD2 TRBV7-9 16 TRBJ2-7 .
CASSQGTVYAQYF TGTGCCAGCAGCCAAGGGACGGTCTACGCGCAGTACTTC . TRBV14 13 TRBJ2-7 .
CASSLAGGNEKLFF TGTGCCAGCAGTTTAGCAGGGGGAAACGAAAAACTGTTTTTT TRBD1 TRBV28 14 TRBJ1-4 many
CAWDRDVGYEQYF TGTGCCTGGGACAGGGACGTGGGTTACGAGCAGTACTTC TRBD1 TRBV30 13 TRBJ2-7 many
CASSLREDYTF TGTGCCAGCAGCTTAAGGGAGGACTACACCTTC . TRBV7-2 11 TRBJ1-2 many
CSARDLGKAGYGYTF TGCAGTGCTAGAGATCTGGGCAAAGCCGGCTATGGCTACACCTTC . TRBV20-1 15 TRBJ1-2 .
CASSGSGTGETQYF TGTGCCAGCAGTGGATCGGGGACAGGGGAGACCCAGTACTTC TRBD1 TRBV28 14 TRBJ2-5 many
CASSLETGGLNTEAFF TGTGCCAGCAGCTTAGAGACAGGGGGATTGAACACTGAAGCTTTCTTT TRBD1 TRBV7-9 16 TRBJ1-1 .
CACNNPEQFF TGTGCCTGCAACAACCCCGAGCAGTTCTTC . TRBV30 10 TRBJ2-1 many
CASTPRDNYGYAF TGTGCCAGCACCCCCAGGGACAACTATGGCTACGCCTTC . TRBV6-2/TRBV6-3 13 TRBJ1-2 .
CASSSDRSLYYGYTF TGTGCCAGCAGCTCTGACAGGTCCCTGTACTATGGCTACACCTTC . TRBV12-3/TRBV12-4 15 TRBJ1-2 .
CASSSVRAGGYTF TGTGCCAGCAGTTCGGTTCGGGCTGGTGGCTACACCTTC . TRBV28 13 TRBJ1-2 .
CASSLNGGGAYEQYF TGTGCCAGCAGCTTAAATGGAGGGGGGGCCTACGAGCAGTACTTC . TRBV7-8 15 TRBJ2-7 few
CASSPGLAGNEQFF TGTGCCAGCAGCCCCGGACTAGCGGGAAATGAGCAGTTCTTC TRBD2 TRBV7-8 14 TRBJ2-1 many
CAISPGASAGELFF TGTGCCATCAGCCCCGGGGCAAGCGCCGGGGAGCTGTTTTTT . TRBV10-3 14 TRBJ2-2 .
CSARVLSSGRYNEQFF TGCAGTGCTAGAGTATTATCTAGCGGGCGTTACAATGAGCAGTTCTTC TRBD2 TRBV20-1 16 TRBJ2-1 many
CASSGGLAGGLDTQYF TGTGCCAGCAGTGGCGGACTAGCGGGAGGGTTGGATACGCAGTATTTT TRBD2 TRBV2 16 TRBJ2-3 .
CSARHTGLEGRNTQYF TGCAGTGCTAGACACACTGGACTAGAAGGTCGCAATACGCAGTATTTT TRBD2 TRBV20-1 16 TRBJ2-3 .
CASSPPGWETQYF TGTGCCAGCTCACCGCCGGGGTGGGAGACCCAGTACTTC . TRBV18 13 TRBJ2-5 .
CASSLSPANTGELFF TGTGCCAGCAGTTTATCCCCGGCGAACACCGGGGAGCTGTTTTTT . TRBV28 15 TRBJ2-2 .
CASSHSGTPDEQYF TGTGCCAGCAGCCATTCGGGCACACCCGACGAGCAGTACTTC . TRBV14 14 TRBJ2-7 .
CASSLGKETQYF TGTGCCAGCAGCTTGGGCAAAGAGACCCAGTACTTC . TRBV11-2 12 TRBJ2-5 few
CASSQVDTQYF TGTGCCAGCAGCCAAGTGGATACGCAGTATTTT . TRBV3-1 11 TRBJ2-3 .
CAWSVGRRSEQFF TGTGCCTGGAGTGTAGGAAGGCGAAGTGAGCAGTTCTTC . TRBV30 13 TRBJ2-1 many
CASSPGQGSDTQYF TGTGCCAGCAGCCCGGGACAGGGGTCAGATACGCAGTATTTT TRBD1 TRBV6-4 14 TRBJ2-3 .
CASSEARPTGELFF TGTGCCAGCAGTGAAGCGCGGCCCACCGGGGAGCTGTTTTTT . TRBV3-1 14 TRBJ2-2 .
CASSSPDSTGHYGYTF TGTGCCAGCAGTTCCCCCGACAGCACGGGTCATTATGGCTACACCTTC . TRBV27 16 TRBJ1-2 many
CASSSDRDSKSGEQFF TGTGCCAGCAGCTCTGATCGGGACAGCAAGTCCGGTGAGCAGTTCTTC TRBD1 TRBV11-3 16 TRBJ2-1 .
CACHGLNTEAFF TGTGCCTGCCACGGATTGAACACTGAAGCTTTCTTT . TRBV30 12 TRBJ1-1 few
CASSPTVYNEQFF TGTGCCAGCAGCCCGACGGTTTACAATGAGCAGTTCTTC . TRBV27 13 TRBJ2-1 few
CATPPARVGETQYF TGTGCCACGCCCCCCGCCAGGGTTGGCGAGACCCAGTACTTC . TRBV19 14 TRBJ2-5 few